Below, 26 T cell receptor beta chains from the same sample are listed, as sequenced in a study of blood T cell repertoires in COVID-19. Using immunoSEQ multiplex PCR, the repertoire was profiled, and TCRdb retains in-frame clones only, with some absent. The sample consists of about 170,000 clones, roughly 85% of them appearing once. The material sequenced was PBMCs or T cells enriched from blood (not recorded which). All receptors come from a woman between 70 and 85 years old in a cohort exposed to, infected with or recovered from COVID-19 (not recorded which).

CDR3 protein: CASSLAGLAGELFF. In nucleotides, the CDR3 is TGTGCCAGCAGCTTAGCCGGGTTGGCCGGGGAGCTGTTTTTT. This chain connects TRBV11-3 to TRBJ2-2; D gene ambiguous. CDR1 SGHNT and CDR2 YENEEA come from the germline V gene. The length of the CDR3 is 14 residues. V was shortened by 1 base and J by 6 bases, with 9 bases between the two germline ends.

This clone occurred a few times. This chain joins TRBV6-5 and TRBJ2-5; 8 bases fit TRBD2. This CDR3 spans 11 amino acids. The V and J ends lost 5 bases and 9 bases, in that order; junction bases with no gene match: 2. From germline, CDR1 is MNHEY and CDR2 SVGAGI. CDR3 nucleotide sequence: TGTGCCAGCAGTAGCGGGAGATCCCAGTACTTC. Protein sequence: CASSSGRSQYF.

This clone was recorded only once. The chain combines TRBV29-1 with TRBJ1-5, with a possible D match to TRBD1 (6 bases). This CDR3 has 14 amino acids. Looked up from germline, CDR1 is SQVTM and CDR2 is ANQGSEA. This CDR3 is CRLGSQGCNQPQHF. For the CDR3, the DNA is TGCAGGTTGGGCTCACAGGGTTGCAATCAGCCCCAGCATTTT.

The rearrangement uses TRBV2 and TRBJ1-5, with 7 bases fitting TRBD1. J lost 6 bases, V lost 4 bases, and 6 bases had no gene match. The CDR3 is 14 residues long. Germline CDR1 reads SNHLY; CDR2 reads FYNNEI. CDR3 sequence (DNA): TGTGCCAGCAGTGGAACAGGGGAAATTCAGCCCCAGCATTTT. Translation: CASSGTGEIQPQHF.

This chain joins TRBV19 and TRBJ1-1; the D is unclear. Germline V gene sequence: CDR1 LNHDA, CDR2 SQIVND (reference sequence). This CDR3 comprises 15 residues. Trimming took off 4 bases at V and 1 base at J, with 13 bases between the two ends. For the CDR3, the DNA is TGTGCCAGTAGTACTTTAGACTCCTCGAACACTGAAGCTTTCTTT. Encoded protein: CASSTLDSSNTEAFF.

This rearrangement joins TRBV7-2 to TRBJ2-5, with 9 nucleotides matching TRBD1. Trimming removed 8 bases from V and 5 bases from J; junction bases left unmatched: 9. CDR1 is SGHTA, CDR2 FQGNSA, per germline. The CDR3 totals 14 residues. The CDR3 bases are TGTGCCAGCGCCCGACAGGGGGGTGTCGAGACCCAGTACTTC. Its translation is CASARQGGVETQYF.

The chain employs TRBV11-2 and TRBJ2-1, with 13 bases aligning to TRBD2. The CDR3 runs to 16 residues. Per germline, CDR1 SGHAT and CDR2 FQNNGV. V lost 5 bases to trimming and J lost 9 bases; unmatched junction nucleotides: 10. The CDR3 coding sequence is TGTGCCAGCAGCCGCCCAACTAGCGGGAGGGCCGGTGAGCAGTTCTTC. Its translation is CASSRPTSGRAGEQFF.

The chain uses TRBV7-9 and TRBJ2-4; D call uncertain. Germline values: CDR1 SEHNR, CDR2 FQNEAQ (reference sequence). Between the trimmed V and J ends, which lost 5 bases and 0 bases, there was a span of 23 bases. The CDR3 has 19 amino acids. The CDR3 bases are TGTGCCAGCAGCCCCGGCAGCTGGTCGACACAGCTAGCCAAAAACATTCAGTACTTC. Protein: CASSPGSWSTQLAKNIQYF. The full variable domain, in which reference TRBV7-9 and TRBJ2-4 provide the parts outside the CDR3, is DTGVSQNPRHKITKRGQNVTFRCDPISEHNRLYWYRQTLGQGPEFLTYFQNEAQLEKSRLLSDRFSAERPKGSFSTLEIQRTEQGDSAMYLCASSPGSWSTQLAKNIQYFGAGTRLSVL.

The V and J genes are TRBV5-1 and TRBJ2-4; D is unclear. The germline CDR1 and CDR2 sequences are SGHRS and YFSETQ. This CDR3 has 15 amino acids. V gave up 6 bases and J gave up 5 bases, with 18 bases separating them. The CDR3 spells CASTLIPGPENIQYF. DNA for the CDR3: TGCGCCAGCACCCTGATTCCGGGTCCCGAAAACATTCAGTACTTC.

The gene calls are TRBV30 and TRBJ1-5, with TRBD1 matching 8 bases. This CDR3 comprises 12 residues. Looked up from germline, CDR1 is GTSNPN and CDR2 is SVGIG (reference sequence). J gave up 9 bases and V 5 bases, and 6 bases lay outside the gene matches. CDR3 in DNA: TGTGCCTGGGACAGGGGCAACCTGCCCCAGCATTTT. It translates to CAWDRGNLPQHF.

The chain joins TRBV10-2 to TRBJ2-2, with TRBD1 matching over 7 bases. CDR3 length equals 15 residues. Looked up from germline, CDR1 is WSHSY and CDR2 is SAAADI. V trimming: 4 bases; J trimming: 2 bases; junction bases outside the gene matches: 4. The CDR3 bases are TGCGCCAGCAGTGTACAGGGGCCAAACACCGGGGAGCTGTTTTTT. Its translation: CASSVQGPNTGELFF.

This chain joins TRBV5-1 and TRBJ2-7; D is possibly TRBD2 (6 bases). The CDR3 is made up of 14 amino acids. The V gene's germline CDR1 is SGHRS and CDR2 YFSETQ. V dropped 0 bases and J dropped 5 bases, with 12 bases sitting between them. CDR3 in DNA: TGCGCCAGCAGCTTGGGGGGACTTTTAAACGAGCAGTACTTC. It encodes CASSLGGLLNEQYF.

V usage is TRBV5-4 and J usage is TRBJ2-5; 7 bases are a match to TRBD2. From germline, CDR1 is SGHNT and CDR2 YYREEE (reference sequence). This CDR3 comprises 14 residues. The V segment lost 4 bases and the J segment 5 bases; nucleotides outside the gene matches: 8. The CDR3 reads CASSGITSAETQYF. The CDR3 DNA sequence: TGTGCCAGCAGCGGTATAACTAGCGCGGAGACCCAGTACTTC.

The chain recombines TRBV7-3 with TRBJ1-6; no clear D. Trimming took off 1 base at V and 8 bases at J, with 12 bases between the two ends. Germline assignment: CDR1 SGHTA and CDR2 FQGTGA. The CDR3 runs 15 residues. CDR3 amino acids: CASSLMAGRYSPLHF. CDR3 DNA sequence: TGTGCCAGCAGCTTAATGGCAGGTCGTTATTCACCCCTCCACTTT.

V gene TRBV2 combines with J gene TRBJ2-7, with a possible D match to TRBD1 (5 bases). Germline values: CDR1 SNHLY, CDR2 FYNNEI. This CDR3 comprises 15 residues. The germline V and J ends were trimmed by 5 bases and 4 bases, with 18 bases remaining between them. The CDR3 loop reads CASSRRSTAVYEQYF. The CDR3 DNA reads TGTGCCAGCAGTCGTAGGTCGACAGCTGTATACGAGCAGTACTTC.

This clone was seen a few times. This rearrangement joins TRBV11-3 to TRBJ2-1; D is unresolved. From germline, CDR1 is SGHNT and CDR2 YENEEA. The CDR3 consists of 13 residues. V was cut by 5 bases and J by 9 bases, with 14 bases left in between. The CDR3 here is CASSPLTGSEQFF. In DNA, the CDR3 is TGTGCCAGCAGCCCTTTGACTGGTAGTGAGCAGTTCTTC.

V gene TRBV27 combines with J gene TRBJ2-1; 9 positions agree with TRBD2. The CDR3 has 20 amino acids. Germline-derived CDR1 and CDR2 are MNHEY and SMNVEV (reference sequence). The V segment lost 7 bases and the J segment 1 base; nucleotides outside the gene matches: 20. The CDR3 DNA reads TGTGCCAGCATCGACACCCCCTCAGCGGGAGGCCCAGCTTCCTACAATGAGCAGTTCTTC. It codes for CASIDTPSAGGPASYNEQFF.

The V and J genes are TRBV19 and TRBJ2-4; 8 bases map to TRBD1. This CDR3 spans 14 amino acids. V trimming: 5 bases; J trimming: 3 bases; junction bases outside the gene matches: 3. The V gene's germline CDR1 is LNHDA and CDR2 SQIVND (reference sequence). CDR3 nucleotide sequence: TGTGCCAGTAGTTCGACAGGGGACAAAAACATTCAGTACTTC. This translates into CASSSTGDKNIQYF.

The rearrangement joins TRBV15 to TRBJ1-1, with D uncertain. Looked up from germline, CDR1 is LNHNV and CDR2 is YYDKDF (reference sequence). Trimming took off 4 bases at V and 6 bases at J, with 12 bases between the two ends. The CDR3 extends over 13 amino acids. CDR3 coding DNA: TGTGCCACCAGCACCCTCGGCAGGCCTGAAGCTTTCTTT. Its protein is CATSTLGRPEAFF.

This chain uses TRBV11-3 with TRBJ2-1; 14 bases match TRBD2. This CDR3 has 16 residues. The junction had 3 bases not matched to a gene; V was cut back by 1 base and J by 7 bases. Germline loops: CDR1 SGHNT, CDR2 YENEEA. CDR3 nucleotide sequence: TGTGCCAGCAGCTTAGGGGGACTAGCGGGAGCGAATGAGCAGTTCTTC. This codes for CASSLGGLAGANEQFF.

This clone was picked up a small number of times. The CDR3 DNA reads TGTGCCAGCAGCTCCCGGACAGGTAGCGCCGGGGAGCTGTTTTTT. It specifies CASSSRTGSAGELFF. The V gene is TRBV7-2, the J gene TRBJ2-2, with 7 bases that match TRBD1. The CDR3 is 15 residues long. The J segment lost 6 bases and the V segment lost 4 bases, leaving 8 bases of the junction unmatched. The V gene's germline CDR1 is SGHTA and CDR2 FQGNSA.

The genes are TRBV10-3 and TRBJ1-1; D gene ambiguous. CDR1 ENHRY and CDR2 SYGVKD come from the germline V gene. V was shortened by 3 bases and J by 0 bases, with 5 bases between the two germline ends. The CDR3 extends over 13 amino acids. The CDR3 nucleotides read TGTGCCATCAGTGACTCCTTGAACACTGAAGCTTTCTTT. This gives the protein CAISDSLNTEAFF.

The rearrangement links TRBV12-3 or TRBV12-4 to TRBJ2-5, with TRBD2 as a possible D gene (6 bases). There are 13 residues in the CDR3. Trimming pared 6 bases from V and 5 bases from J, leaving 13 bases between. This CDR3 reads CASSGDFGETQYF. The CDR3 nucleotides read TGTGCCAGCAGCGGGGACTTCGGGGAGACCCAGTACTTC.

J is TRBJ2-1 and V is TRBV6-5; the match to TRBD2 covers 10 bases. This CDR3 spans 14 amino acids. Germline values: CDR1 MNHEY, CDR2 SVGAGI. V dropped 6 bases and J dropped 7; count of bases not matched to a gene: 6. CDR3 sequence: CASSVSGRRNEQFF. Written as DNA, the CDR3 is TGTGCCAGCAGCGTTAGCGGGAGGCGTAATGAGCAGTTCTTC.

The chain links TRBV12-3 or TRBV12-4 to TRBJ1-1, with a weak D call TRBD1 (6 bases). CDR3 length: 13 amino acids. V lost 7 bases and J 2 bases, leaving 11 bases between the germline ends. This CDR3 is CASTGQINTEAFF. In nucleotides, the CDR3 is TGTGCCAGCACCGGACAGATAAACACTGAAGCTTTCTTT.

This clone has ten or more counts. The chain employs TRBV16 and TRBJ2-7, with 11 bases matching TRBD2. The CDR3 is made up of 14 amino acids. The junction had 4 bases not matched to a gene; V was cut back by 7 bases and J by 2 bases. Germline CDR1 reads KGHSY; CDR2 reads FQNENV. The CDR3: CASTQGLAAYEQYF. In DNA form, the CDR3 reads TGTGCCAGCACCCAGGGACTAGCGGCCTACGAGCAGTACTTC.